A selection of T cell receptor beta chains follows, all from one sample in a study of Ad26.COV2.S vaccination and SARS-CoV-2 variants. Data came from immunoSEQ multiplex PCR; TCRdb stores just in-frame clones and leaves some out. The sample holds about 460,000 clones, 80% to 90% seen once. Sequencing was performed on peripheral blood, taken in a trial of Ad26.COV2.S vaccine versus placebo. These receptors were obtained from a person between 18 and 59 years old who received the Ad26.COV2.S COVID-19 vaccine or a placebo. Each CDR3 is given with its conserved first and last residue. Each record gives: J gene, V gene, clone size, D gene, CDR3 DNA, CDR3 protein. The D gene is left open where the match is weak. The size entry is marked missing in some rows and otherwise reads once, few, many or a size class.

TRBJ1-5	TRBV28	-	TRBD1	TGTGCCAGCAGACCCTCGGACAGGAGCAATCAGCCCCAGCATTTT	CASRPSDRSNQPQHF
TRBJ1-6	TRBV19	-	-	TGTGCCAGTAGTGGCATCTCCTATAATTCACCCCTCCACTTT	CASSGISYNSPLHF
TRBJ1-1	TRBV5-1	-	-	TGCGCCAGCAGCCGGACACTCACGGGAACTGAAGCTTTCTTT	CASSRTLTGTEAFF
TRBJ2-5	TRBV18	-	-	TGTGCCAGCTCAGACCGGGGAGGCCGCGGGACCCAGTACTTC	CASSDRGGRGTQYF
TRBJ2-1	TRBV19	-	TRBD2	TGTGCCAGTAGTCCCTCGGGGGGGAGGAAGCAGTTCTTC	CASSPSGGRKQFF
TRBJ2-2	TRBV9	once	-	TGTGCCAGCAGCTTTAGTGGAGGGTTCGGGGAGCTGTTTTTT	CASSFSGGFGELFF
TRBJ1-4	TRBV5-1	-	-	TGCGCCAGCAGCTTGCATCCGAGTAATGAAAAACTGTTTTTT	CASSLHPSNEKLFF
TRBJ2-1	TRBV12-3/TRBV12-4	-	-	TGTGCCAGCAGTTTAGGACAGATCCCTGAGCAGTTCTTC	CASSLGQIPEQFF
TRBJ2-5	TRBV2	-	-	TGTGCCAGCAGTGAGTTCGGGAAGGAGACCCAGTACTTC	CASSEFGKETQYF
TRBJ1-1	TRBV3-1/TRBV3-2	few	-	TGTGCCAGCAGCCCTCCAGGGCCCCGGGAGTGGACTGAAGCTTTCTTT	CASSPPGPREWTEAFF
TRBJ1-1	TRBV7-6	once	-	TGTGCCAGCAGCACGGACGTGAACACTGAAGCTTTCTTT	CASSTDVNTEAFF
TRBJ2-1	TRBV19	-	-	TGTGCCAGTAGTATAGGGGATGAGCAGTTCTTC	CASSIGDEQFF
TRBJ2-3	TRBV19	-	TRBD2	TGTGCCAGTAAGGCGGGAGGGCCGGAGAGGACAGATACGCAGTATTTT	CASKAGGPERTDTQYF
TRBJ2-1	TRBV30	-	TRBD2	TGTGCCTGGAACCCGCTAGCGGGAGCTCGGAATGAGCAGTTCTTC	CAWNPLAGARNEQFF
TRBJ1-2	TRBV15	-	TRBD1	TGTGCCACCAGCAGAGAACAGGGGTGGGAGATAACCTTC	CATSREQGWEITF
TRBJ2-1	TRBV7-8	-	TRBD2	TGTGCCAGCAGCTCCGGTTCCGGGACTAGCGGAAATTACTACAATGAGCAGTTCTTC	CASSSGSGTSGNYYNEQFF
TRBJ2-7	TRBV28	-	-	TGTGCCAGCAGCAGAGCCCGAGCCTCCTACGAGCAGTACTTC	CASSRARASYEQYF
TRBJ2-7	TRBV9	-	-	TGTGCCAGCAGCGTCGAAGTGGGTGGCGCTCCCTACGAGCAGTACTTC	CASSVEVGGAPYEQYF
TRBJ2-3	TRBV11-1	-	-	TGTGCCAGCAGCTTCAACAGGGAAATAACACAGTATTTT	CASSFNREITQYF
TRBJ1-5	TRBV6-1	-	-	TGTGCCAGCAGTGAAGCGTTTGTACCGAATCAGCCCCAGCATTTT	CASSEAFVPNQPQHF
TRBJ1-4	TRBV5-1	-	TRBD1	TGCGCCAGCAGCTTGTCACAGGGGTCATATTCAACTAATGAAAAACTGTTTTTT	CASSLSQGSYSTNEKLFF
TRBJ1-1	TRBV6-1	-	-	TGTGCCAGCAGTGAGAGGGACACTGAAGCTTTCTTT	CASSERDTEAFF
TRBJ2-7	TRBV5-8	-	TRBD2	TGTGCCAGCAGCGGGGCGCGGGAGCGGACCTACGAGCAGTACTTC	CASSGARERTYEQYF
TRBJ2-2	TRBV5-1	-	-	TGCGCCAGCAGCCCGGGGGACAACACCGGGGAGCTGTTTTTT	CASSPGDNTGELFF
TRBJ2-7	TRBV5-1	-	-	TGCGCCAGCAGCCCCCGACTAGATACCTACGAGCAGTACTTC	CASSPRLDTYEQYF
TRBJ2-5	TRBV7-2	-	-	TGTGCCAGCAGCTTAGCTGGAGGGGTAGAGACCCAGTACTTC	CASSLAGGVETQYF
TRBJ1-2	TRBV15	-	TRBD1	TGTGCCACCAGCATCCGGACAGGGTTGGGCTACACCTTC	CATSIRTGLGYTF
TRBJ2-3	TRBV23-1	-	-	TGCGCCAGCAGTCCACTTCTGGGGATTTGGAGGGGCACAGATACGCAGTATTTT	CASSPLLGIWRGTDTQYF
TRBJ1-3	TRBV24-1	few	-	TGTGCCACCAGTGATGGAGGAGGGGCAGGAAACACCATATATTTT	CATSDGGGAGNTIYF
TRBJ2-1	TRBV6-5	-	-	TGTGCCAGCAGTTACGACTGGAACTCCTACAATGAGCAGTTCTTC	CASSYDWNSYNEQFF
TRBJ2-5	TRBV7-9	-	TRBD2	TGTGCCAGCAGCCCCCGGGGGGGACTTTCAGAAGAGACCCAGTACTTC	CASSPRGGLSEETQYF
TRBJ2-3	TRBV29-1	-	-	TGCAGCGTTGTGCCGGGGAGACTCACAGATACGCAGTATTTT	CSVVPGRLTDTQYF